The sequence of this T cell receptor (beta chain) was determined in a study of shared clonotypes between healthy human individuals. General study findings and limits: Donor clonotype sharing was expected to depend on sequencing depth.

Sequencing on ten immunoSEQ deep assay plates was performed for unsorted PBMC DNA. Clones were read by immunoSEQ multiplex PCR, and TCRdb kept only the in-frame ones, dropping some. The profile shows roughly 490,000 clones, less than 80% of them singletons. Of note for this clone: Antigen specificity is unknown.

CDR3 length: 14 residues. V gave up 1 base and J gave up 4 bases, with 7 bases separating them. The V gene's germline CDR1 is SGHAT and CDR2 FQNNGV. The donor cohort consisted entirely of Caucasian adults residing in Nashville, Tennessee. Sequencing was carried out using PBMCs. The chain employs TRBV11-2 and TRBJ2-2; D not resolved. The origin of this receptor is a woman between 40 and 50 years old in good health. Some clones in this sample may be carry-over from other donors' samples. CDR3: CASSLGWATGELFF. CDR3 DNA: TGTGCCAGCAGCTTAGGGTGGGCCACCGGGGAGCTGTTTTTT.